A selection of T cell receptor beta chains follows, all from one sample in a study of T cells in Graves' hyperthyroidism and ophthalmopathy. TCRdb re-analysed the multiplex PCR reads in MiXCR, keeping a single row per CDR3 protein. The profile shows some 620,000 distinct CDR3 sequences, 15% to 20% of them singletons. Input material: blood. These receptors were taken from a woman aged 25 to 39 with Graves' hyperthyroidism. The CDR3 runs from the conserved cysteine through the conserved F or W. A D gene is named only where the DNA matches it firmly. Size is omitted from some rows. Given values are once, few, many or a class for expanded clones.

clone_size,v_call,d_call,j_call,cdr3_aa,cdr3_nt
NA,TRBV12-5,NA,TRBJ2-7,CASGLGDASYEQYF,TGTGCTAGTGGTTTGGGGGACGCAAGCTACGAGCAGTACTTC
many,TRBV5-1,NA,TRBJ1-1,CASSSSGLNTEAFF,TGCGCCAGCAGCTCCTCAGGGCTGAACACTGAAGCTTTCTTT
NA,TRBV10-3,TRBD1,TRBJ1-4,CAISDQDRGRSEKLFF,TGTGCCATCAGCGACCAAGACAGGGGGAGGAGTGAAAAACTGTTTTTT
many,TRBV7-2,TRBD2,TRBJ2-3,CASSLEASGYTDTQYF,TGTGCCAGCAGCCTAGAAGCTAGCGGCTACACAGATACGCAGTATTTT
many,TRBV12-3/TRBV12-4,NA,TRBJ1-1,CASTPGEVNTEAFF,TGTGCCAGCACCCCAGGGGAGGTTAACACTGAAGCTTTCTTT
NA,TRBV28,NA,TRBJ2-1,CASSFKSSYNEQFF,TGTGCCAGCAGTTTTAAGAGCTCCTACAATGAGCAGTTCTTC
many,TRBV20-1,TRBD2,TRBJ2-3,CSAPGTSGTASTDTQYF,TGCAGTGCCCCCGGGACTAGCGGCACAGCTAGCACAGATACGCAGTATTTT
many,TRBV20-1,TRBD1,TRBJ1-1,CSAKWTGMNTEAFF,TGCAGTGCTAAGTGGACAGGAATGAACACTGAAGCTTTCTTT
NA,TRBV10-3,NA,TRBJ1-6,CAISELEGSNSPLHF,TGTGCCATCAGTGAGTTGGAGGGTAGCAATTCACCCCTCCACTTT
many,TRBV27,TRBD1,TRBJ1-2,CASSWGGTGAPGGYTF,TGTGCCAGCAGTTGGGGCGGGACAGGTGCCCCAGGTGGCTACACCTTC
many,TRBV12-3/TRBV12-4,NA,TRBJ1-5,CASSSGQSGQPQHF,TGTGCCAGCAGCTCTGGACAATCTGGTCAGCCCCAGCATTTT
NA,TRBV5-5,NA,TRBJ2-3,CASSSEVASDTQYF,TGTGCCAGCAGCTCCGAAGTGGCATCAGATACGCAGTATTTT
NA,TRBV5-1,TRBD2,TRBJ2-1,CASSFIAGNEQFF,TGCGCCAGCAGCTTTATAGCGGGAAATGAGCAGTTCTTC
many,TRBV7-8,TRBD2,TRBJ2-3,CASSSTGLAADTQYF,TGTGCCAGCAGCTCCACCGGACTAGCGGCAGATACGCAGTATTTT
many,TRBV20-1,NA,TRBJ1-1,CSAPVWGARDTEAFF,TGCAGTGCTCCCGTTTGGGGGGCGCGGGACACTGAAGCTTTCTTT
NA,TRBV20-1,NA,TRBJ2-7,CSARWTYPYEQYF,TGCAGTGCTAGATGGACTTATCCCTACGAGCAGTACTTC
many,TRBV28,TRBD1,TRBJ1-3,CASSSGGVNTIYF,TGTGCCAGCAGTTCAGGGGGCGTAAACACCATATATTTT
few,TRBV20-1,TRBD2,TRBJ2-1,CSANGLAGPYNEQFF,TGCAGTGCTAATGGACTAGCGGGGCCCTACAATGAGCAGTTCTTC
NA,TRBV2,NA,TRBJ2-5,CASSRQTSETQCF,TGTGCCAGCAGTCGACAGACGTCGGAGACCCAGTGCTTC
few,TRBV4-3,TRBD2,TRBJ2-1,CASSQGVIGRDEQFF,TGCGCCAGCAGCCAGGGGGTAATAGGGAGGGATGAGCAGTTCTTC
many,TRBV18,TRBD2,TRBJ2-1,CASSPGGSGNEQFF,TGTGCCAGCTCTCCCGGCGGGAGCGGCAATGAGCAGTTCTTC
many,TRBV6-1,NA,TRBJ1-1,CASWRGTEAFF,TGTGCCAGCTGGAGGGGCACTGAAGCTTTCTTT
many,TRBV2,TRBD2,TRBJ2-1,CASATSGSFGEQFF,TGTGCCAGCGCAACTAGCGGGAGTTTCGGTGAGCAGTTCTTC
NA,TRBV19,NA,TRBJ1-1,CASSMGSHTEAFF,TGTGCCAGTAGTATGGGTTCTCACACTGAAGCTTTCTTT
few,TRBV15,NA,TRBJ1-6,CATSRDGRDNSPLHF,TGTGCCACCAGCAGAGACGGCAGGGACAATTCACCCCTCCACTTT
many,TRBV7-9,NA,TRBJ2-3,CASSLRGGGTDTQYF,TGTGCCAGCAGCTTACGCGGGGGCGGCACAGATACGCAGTATTTT
few,TRBV25-1,TRBD2,TRBJ2-3,CASSEPPLNVAGHAEGTQYF,TGTGCCAGCAGTGAACCCCCCCTGAATGTAGCGGGGCACGCGGAGGGTACGCAGTATTTT
many,TRBV5-1,NA,TRBJ2-7,CASSLPQAYEQYF,TGCGCCAGCAGCTTGCCGCAGGCCTACGAGCAGTACTTC
NA,TRBV2,NA,TRBJ1-1,CASSERGRVEAFF,TGTGCCAGCAGTGAGCGGGGTCGGGTAGAAGCTTTCTTT
many,TRBV6-1,NA,TRBJ2-7,CASSEMATRTPYEQYF,TGTGCCAGCAGTGAAATGGCTACCCGGACACCCTACGAGCAGTACTTC
many,TRBV11-2,TRBD2,TRBJ2-2,CASSFGLAGGRNTGELFF,TGTGCCAGCAGCTTCGGACTAGCGGGAGGTCGGAACACCGGGGAGCTGTTTTTT
many,TRBV30,NA,TRBJ2-3,CAWTQGPSTDTQYF,TGTGCCTGGACACAGGGCCCTAGCACAGATACGCAGTATTTT
many,TRBV20-1,TRBD1,TRBJ1-4,CSAKDRATNEKLFF,TGCAGTGCTAAGGACAGGGCAACTAATGAAAAACTGTTTTTT
few,TRBV4-2,TRBD1,TRBJ1-5,CASSQGDRGDQPQHF,TGTGCCAGCAGCCAAGGGGACAGGGGGGATCAGCCCCAGCATTTT
NA,TRBV10-3,NA,TRBJ2-3,CATTGSSGRDTQYF,TGTGCCACCACCGGGTCCTCCGGAAGAGATACGCAGTATTTT
many,TRBV27,NA,TRBJ2-7,CASSSATSAYEQYF,TGTGCCAGCAGTTCGGCAACCTCTGCCTACGAGCAGTACTTC
NA,TRBV6-9,TRBD1,TRBJ1-2,CASSYGLEGGFGYTF,TGTGCCAGCAGTTACGGGCTGGAAGGGGGCTTTGGCTACACCTTC
many,TRBV28,TRBD1,TRBJ2-7,CASSFPTGSYEQYF,TGTGCCAGCAGTTTCCCGACAGGGTCCTACGAGCAGTACTTC
NA,TRBV6-1,TRBD1,TRBJ1-1,CASSRYPGQGFSEAFF,TGTGCCAGCAGTCGTTATCCGGGACAGGGGTTTTCTGAAGCTTTCTTT
few,TRBV15,NA,TRBJ2-1,CATRAGSYNEQFF,TGTGCCACCCGGGCGGGCTCCTACAATGAGCAGTTCTTC
few,TRBV9,TRBD1,TRBJ2-1,CASSAKSLRDRTYNEQFF,TGTGCCAGCAGCGCCAAATCGCTCCGGGACAGGACTTACAATGAGCAGTTCTTC
many,TRBV28,NA,TRBJ2-5,CASSFDAQETQYF,TGTGCCAGCAGTTTCGATGCTCAAGAGACCCAGTACTTC